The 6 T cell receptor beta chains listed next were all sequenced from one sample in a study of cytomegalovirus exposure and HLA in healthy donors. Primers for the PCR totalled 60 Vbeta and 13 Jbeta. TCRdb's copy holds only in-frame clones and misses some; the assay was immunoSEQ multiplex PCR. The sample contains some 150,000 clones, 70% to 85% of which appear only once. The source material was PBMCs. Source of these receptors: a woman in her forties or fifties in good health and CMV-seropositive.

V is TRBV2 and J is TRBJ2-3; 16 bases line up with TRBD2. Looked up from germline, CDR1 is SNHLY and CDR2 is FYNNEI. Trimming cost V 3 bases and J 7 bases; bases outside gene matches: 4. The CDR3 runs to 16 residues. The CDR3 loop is CASSEGLAGGKHTQYF. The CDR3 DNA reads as TGTGCCAGCAGTGAGGGACTAGCGGGGGGGAAGCATACGCAGTATTTT.

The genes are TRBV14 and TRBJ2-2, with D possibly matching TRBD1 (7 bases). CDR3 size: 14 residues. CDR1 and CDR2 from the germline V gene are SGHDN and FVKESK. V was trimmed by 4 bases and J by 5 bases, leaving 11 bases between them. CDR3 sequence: CASSRQGGTGELFF. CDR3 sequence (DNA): TGTGCCAGCAGCCGTCAGGGGGGAACCGGGGAGCTGTTTTTT.

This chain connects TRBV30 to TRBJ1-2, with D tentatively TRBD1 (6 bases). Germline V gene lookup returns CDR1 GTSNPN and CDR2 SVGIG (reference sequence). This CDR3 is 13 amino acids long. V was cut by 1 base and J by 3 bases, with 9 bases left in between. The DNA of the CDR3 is TGTGCCTGGAGTGACGGGACACACTATGGCTACACCTTC. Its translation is CAWSDGTHYGYTF.

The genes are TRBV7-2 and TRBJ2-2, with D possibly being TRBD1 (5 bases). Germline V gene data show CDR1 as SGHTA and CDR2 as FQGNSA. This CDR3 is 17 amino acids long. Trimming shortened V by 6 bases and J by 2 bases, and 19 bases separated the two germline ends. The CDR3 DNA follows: TGTGCCAGCAGTCCCCAGGTGGCAGGGCTTAACACCGGGGAGCTGTTTTTT. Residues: CASSPQVAGLNTGELFF.

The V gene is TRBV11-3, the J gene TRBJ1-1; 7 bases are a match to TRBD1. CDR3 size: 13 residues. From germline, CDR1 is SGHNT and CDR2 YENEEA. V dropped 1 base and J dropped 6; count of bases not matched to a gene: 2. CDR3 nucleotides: TGTGCCAGCAGCTTAGGAGGGACAGCTGAAGCTTTCTTT. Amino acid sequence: CASSLGGTAEAFF.

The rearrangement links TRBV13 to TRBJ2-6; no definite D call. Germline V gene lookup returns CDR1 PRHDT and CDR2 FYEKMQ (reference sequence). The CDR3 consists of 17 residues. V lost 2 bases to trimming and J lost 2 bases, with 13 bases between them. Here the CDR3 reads CASSLPQQPAGANVLTF. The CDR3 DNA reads TGTGCCAGCAGCTTACCACAACAGCCAGCTGGGGCCAACGTCCTGACTTTC.